A single sample is the source of the 6 T cell receptor beta chains below, sequenced in a study of blood T cell repertoires in COVID-19. TCRdb's copy holds only in-frame clones and misses some; the assay was immunoSEQ multiplex PCR. The data hold some 31,000 clones, with approximately 91% observed a single time. The sample taken for sequencing was peripheral blood. The receptors shown here come from a human donor with active COVID-19. The donor label of this sample is uncertain.

The rearrangement joins TRBV3-1 (or the pseudogene TRBV3-2) to TRBJ2-2; D perhaps matches TRBD1 (5 bases). V was clipped by 0 bases and J by 6 bases, with 11 bases between them. Germline V gives CDR1 LGHDT, CDR2 YNNKEL (reference sequence). The CDR3 runs to 15 residues. The CDR3 bases are TGTGCCAGCAGCCAAGATGACAGTCGTCCCGGGGAGCTGTTTTTT. This sequence encodes CASSQDDSRPGELFF.

The V and J genes are TRBV7-2 and TRBJ2-7; 10 bases match TRBD2. This CDR3 is 16 amino acids long. Trimming took 4 bases from V and 3 from J; bases not matched to a gene: 9. Looked up from germline, CDR1 is SGHTA and CDR2 is FQGNSA. CDR3 loop: CASSSPSGGAFYEQYF. The CDR3 coding sequence is TGTGCCAGCAGCTCCCCTAGCGGGGGAGCCTTCTACGAGCAGTACTTC.

V usage is TRBV5-4 and J usage is TRBJ2-5; possibly TRBD2 for D (5 bases). Between the trimmed V and J ends, which lost 4 bases and 2 bases, there was a span of 15 bases. This CDR3 contains 15 residues. Germline CDR1 reads SGHNT; CDR2 reads YYREEE (reference sequence). The CDR3 nucleotides read TGTGCCAGCAGCGGGCACCCGGGGAGACAAGAGACCCAGTACTTC. Translation: CASSGHPGRQETQYF.

The chain carries TRBV19 and TRBJ2-2; TRBD2 matches 16 bases. The J segment lost 5 bases and the V segment lost 5 bases, leaving 8 bases of the junction unmatched. Per the germline V gene, CDR1 is LNHDA and CDR2 is SQIVND (reference sequence). The CDR3 runs 18 residues. Written as DNA, the CDR3 is TGTGCCAGTAGTTACGGGACTAGCGGGGGGGCTTGGACCGGGGAGCTGTTTTTT. Amino acid sequence: CASSYGTSGGAWTGELFF. The variable domain in full, completed from reference TRBV19 and TRBJ2-2, reads DGGITQSPKYLFRKEGQNVTLSCEQNLNHDAMYWYRQDPGQGLRLIYYSQIVNDFQKGDIAEGYSVSREKKESFPLTVTSAQKNPTAFYLCASSYGTSGGAWTGELFFGEGSRLTVL.

The chain joins TRBV6-6 to TRBJ2-5, with D possibly TRBD1 on 5 matching bases. Per germline, CDR1 MNHNY and CDR2 SVGAGI (reference sequence). V was trimmed by 6 bases and J by 4 bases, leaving 33 bases between them. This CDR3 contains 20 residues. CDR3 bases: TGTGCCAGCAGCCGTCGTGGGTTCCTCTCCCGACAGCCCAATGCAGAGACCCAGTACTTC. Its protein is CASSRRGFLSRQPNAETQYF.

The chain employs TRBV6-5 and TRBJ1-5, with D perhaps TRBD1 (5 bases). With 7 bases removed from V and 6 bases from J, the gap between germline ends came to 16 bases. Looked up from germline, CDR1 is MNHEY and CDR2 is SVGAGI. This CDR3 region has 14 residues. The CDR3 loop reads CASIFGGDGQPQHF. DNA of the CDR3: TGTGCCAGCATTTTCGGAGGGGACGGTCAGCCCCAGCATTTT.